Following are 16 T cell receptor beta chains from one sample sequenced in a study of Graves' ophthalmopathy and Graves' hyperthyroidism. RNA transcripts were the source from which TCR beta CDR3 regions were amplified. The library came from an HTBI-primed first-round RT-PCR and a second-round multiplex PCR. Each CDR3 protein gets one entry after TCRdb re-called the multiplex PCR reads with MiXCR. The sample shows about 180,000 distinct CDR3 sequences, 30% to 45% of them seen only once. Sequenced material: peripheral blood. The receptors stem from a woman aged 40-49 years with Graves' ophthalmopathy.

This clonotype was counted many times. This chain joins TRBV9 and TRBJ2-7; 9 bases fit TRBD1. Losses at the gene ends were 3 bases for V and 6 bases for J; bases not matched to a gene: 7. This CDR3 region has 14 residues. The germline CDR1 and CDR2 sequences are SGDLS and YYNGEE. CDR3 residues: CASSEGTGFGEQYF. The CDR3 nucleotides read TGTGCCAGCAGCGAAGGGACAGGGTTTGGCGAGCAGTACTTC.

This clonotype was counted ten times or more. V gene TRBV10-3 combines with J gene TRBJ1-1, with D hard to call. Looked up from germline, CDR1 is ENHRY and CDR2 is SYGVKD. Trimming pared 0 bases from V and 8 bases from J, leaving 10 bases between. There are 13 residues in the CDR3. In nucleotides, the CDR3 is TGTGCCATCAGTGAGTCGAATCGGAGGGAAGCTTTCTTT. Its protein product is CAISESNRREAFF.

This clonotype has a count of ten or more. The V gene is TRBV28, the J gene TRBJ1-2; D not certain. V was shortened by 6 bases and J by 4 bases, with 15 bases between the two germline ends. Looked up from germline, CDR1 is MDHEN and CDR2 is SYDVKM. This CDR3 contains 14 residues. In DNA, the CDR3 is TGTGCCAGCAGCTTGGATCAGGAGAGCTATGGCTACACCTTC. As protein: CASSLDQESYGYTF.

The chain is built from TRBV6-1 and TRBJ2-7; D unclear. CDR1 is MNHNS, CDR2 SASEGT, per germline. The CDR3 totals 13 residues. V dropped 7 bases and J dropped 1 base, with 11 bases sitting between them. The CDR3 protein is CASNPQPSYEQYF. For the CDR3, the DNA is TGTGCCAGCAACCCACAGCCATCCTACGAGCAGTACTTC.

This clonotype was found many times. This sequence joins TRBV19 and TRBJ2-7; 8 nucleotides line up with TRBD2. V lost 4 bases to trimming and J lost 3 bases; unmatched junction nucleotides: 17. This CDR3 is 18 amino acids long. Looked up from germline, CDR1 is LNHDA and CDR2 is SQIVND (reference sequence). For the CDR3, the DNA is TGTGCCAGTAGTACCCCCGTGGGGAGCGGGGGAACGGTCTACGAGCAGTACTTC. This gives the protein CASSTPVGSGGTVYEQYF.

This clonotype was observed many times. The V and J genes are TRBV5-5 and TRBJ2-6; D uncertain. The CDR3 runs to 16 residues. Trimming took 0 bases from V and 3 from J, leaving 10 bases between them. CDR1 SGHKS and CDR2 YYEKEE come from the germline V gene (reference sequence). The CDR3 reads CASSLDYGYGANVLTF. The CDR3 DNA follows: TGTGCCAGCAGCTTGGATTACGGGTATGGGGCCAACGTCCTGACTTTC.

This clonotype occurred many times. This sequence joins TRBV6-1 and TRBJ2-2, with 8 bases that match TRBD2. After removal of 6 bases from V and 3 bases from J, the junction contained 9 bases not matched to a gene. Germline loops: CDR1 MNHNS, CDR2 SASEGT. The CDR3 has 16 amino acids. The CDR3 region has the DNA TGTGCCAGCAGGCATCGGACTAGCAGGGACACCGGGGAGCTGTTTTTT. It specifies CASRHRTSRDTGELFF.

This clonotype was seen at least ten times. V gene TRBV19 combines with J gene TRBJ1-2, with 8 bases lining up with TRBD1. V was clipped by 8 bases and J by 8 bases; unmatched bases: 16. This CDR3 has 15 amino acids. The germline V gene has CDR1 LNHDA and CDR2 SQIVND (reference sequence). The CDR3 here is CASLPPGDRGTGYTF. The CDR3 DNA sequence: TGTGCCAGTTTACCACCCGGAGACAGGGGCACCGGCTACACCTTC.

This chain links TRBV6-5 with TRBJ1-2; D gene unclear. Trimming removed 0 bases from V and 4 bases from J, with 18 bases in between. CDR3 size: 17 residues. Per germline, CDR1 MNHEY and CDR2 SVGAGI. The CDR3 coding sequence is TGTGCCAGCAGTTACTCTCGACATACTCAACGGGGCTATGGCTACACCTTC. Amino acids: CASSYSRHTQRGYGYTF.

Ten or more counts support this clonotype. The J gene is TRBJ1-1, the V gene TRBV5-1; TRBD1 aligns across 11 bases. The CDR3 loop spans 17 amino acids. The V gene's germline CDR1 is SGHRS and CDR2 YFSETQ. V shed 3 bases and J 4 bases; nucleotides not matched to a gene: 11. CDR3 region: CASSSSFGQGASTEAFF. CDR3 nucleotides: TGCGCCAGCAGCTCCAGTTTCGGACAGGGGGCGAGCACTGAAGCTTTCTTT.

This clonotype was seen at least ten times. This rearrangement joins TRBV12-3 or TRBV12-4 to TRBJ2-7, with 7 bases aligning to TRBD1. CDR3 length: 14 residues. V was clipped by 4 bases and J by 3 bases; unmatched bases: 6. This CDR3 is CASSSYRGGYEQYF. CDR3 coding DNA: TGTGCCAGCAGTTCCTACAGGGGCGGCTACGAGCAGTACTTC.

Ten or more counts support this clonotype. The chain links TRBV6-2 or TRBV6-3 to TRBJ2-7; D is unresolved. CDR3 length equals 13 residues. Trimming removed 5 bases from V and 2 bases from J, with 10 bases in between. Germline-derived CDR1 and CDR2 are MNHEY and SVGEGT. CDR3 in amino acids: CASSRANTYEQYF. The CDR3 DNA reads TGTGCCAGCAGTAGGGCTAACACCTACGAGCAGTACTTC.

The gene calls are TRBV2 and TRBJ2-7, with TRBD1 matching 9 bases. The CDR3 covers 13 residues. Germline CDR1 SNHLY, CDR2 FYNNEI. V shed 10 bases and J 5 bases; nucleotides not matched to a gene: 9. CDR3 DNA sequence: TGTGCCACCTCGGGACAGGGATTCGACGAGCAGTACTTC. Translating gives CATSGQGFDEQYF.

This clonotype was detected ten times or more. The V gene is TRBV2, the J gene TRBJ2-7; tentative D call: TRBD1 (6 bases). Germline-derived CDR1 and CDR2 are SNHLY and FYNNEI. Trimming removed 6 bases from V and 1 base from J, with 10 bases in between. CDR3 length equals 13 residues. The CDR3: CASRTGPSYEQYF. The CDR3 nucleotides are TGTGCCAGCAGGACAGGTCCATCCTACGAGCAGTACTTC.

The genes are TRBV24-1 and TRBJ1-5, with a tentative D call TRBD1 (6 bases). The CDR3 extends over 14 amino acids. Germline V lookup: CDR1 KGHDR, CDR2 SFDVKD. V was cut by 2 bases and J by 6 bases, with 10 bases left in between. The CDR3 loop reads CATSDSGEAQPQHF. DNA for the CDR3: TGTGCCACCAGTGATTCAGGGGAGGCTCAGCCCCAGCATTTT.

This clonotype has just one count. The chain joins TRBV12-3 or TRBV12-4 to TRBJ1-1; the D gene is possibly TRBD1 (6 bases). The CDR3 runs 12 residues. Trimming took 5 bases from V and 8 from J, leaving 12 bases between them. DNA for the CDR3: TGTGCCAGCAGTCCCTGGACAGCAGAAGCTTTCTTT. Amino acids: CASSPWTAEAFF.